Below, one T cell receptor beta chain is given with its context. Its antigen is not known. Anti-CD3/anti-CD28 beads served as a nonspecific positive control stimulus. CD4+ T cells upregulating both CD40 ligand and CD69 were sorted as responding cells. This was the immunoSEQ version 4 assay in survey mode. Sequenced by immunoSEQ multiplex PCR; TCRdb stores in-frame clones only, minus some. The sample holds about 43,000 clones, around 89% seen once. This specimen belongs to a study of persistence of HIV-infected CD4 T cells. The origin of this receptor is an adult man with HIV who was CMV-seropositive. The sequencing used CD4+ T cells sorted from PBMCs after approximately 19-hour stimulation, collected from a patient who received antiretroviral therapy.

CDR3 DNA sequence: TGTGCCAGCAGTGAATCGGCAGTTCGAGACCCCTACGAGCAGTACTTC. Translating gives CASSESAVRDPYEQYF. The chain employs TRBV25-1 and TRBJ2-7, with D unresolved. CDR1 and CDR2 (germline): MGHDK, SYGVNS. Between the trimmed V and J ends, which lost 1 base and 2 bases, there was a span of 15 bases. This CDR3 has 16 amino acids.